These T cell receptor beta chains were read from a single sample in a study of cytomegalovirus exposure and HLA in healthy donors. Measured with immunoSEQ multiplex PCR; TCRdb has only the in-frame clones, and not every one. The sample yields more than 200,000 clones, around 83% seen once. Sample: PBMCs. These receptors all stem from a girl aged 10-17 years in good health and CMV-seronegative. Each CDR3 is given with its conserved first and last residue. The D gene is left open where the match is weak. Size tells how often a clone was seen (once, few, many) or the class of an expanded clone, and some rows leave it out.

>TRBJ2-7|TRBD1|TRBV19|NA
CASSNRDRGQYEQYF
TGTGCCAGTAGTAACCGGGACAGGGGGCAGTACGAGCAGTACTTC
>TRBJ1-1|NA|TRBV27|NA
CASSFFSGFGNTEAFF
TGTGCCAGCAGTTTCTTTTCAGGGTTCGGGAACACTGAAGCTTTCTTT
>TRBJ2-7|TRBD1|TRBV28|NA
CASSRSDADRGVYEQYF
TGTGCCAGCAGTCGTTCCGACGCCGACAGGGGAGTCTACGAGCAGTACTTC
>TRBJ2-3|TRBD1|TRBV28|NA
CASSFPGQGTDTQYF
TGTGCCAGCAGTTTCCCGGGACAGGGAACAGATACGCAGTATTTT
>TRBJ2-5|NA|TRBV7-6|NA
CASSLAEGFQETQYF
TGTGCCAGCAGCTTAGCGGAGGGCTTCCAAGAGACCCAGTACTTC
>TRBJ2-5|NA|TRBV13|NA
CASRHAGTQETQYF
TGTGCCAGCAGACATGCGGGGACCCAAGAGACCCAGTACTTC
>TRBJ1-2|NA|TRBV19|NA
CASSPGHFYGYTF
TGTGCCAGTAGTCCGGGACACTTCTATGGCTACACCTTC
>TRBJ2-1|NA|TRBV28|NA
CASKSPGSYNEQFF
TGTGCCAGCAAATCCCCAGGGTCCTACAATGAGCAGTTCTTC
>TRBJ1-5|TRBD1|TRBV18|few
CASSPPGTGNSNQPQHF
TGTGCCAGCTCACCACCCGGGACAGGGAATAGCAATCAGCCCCAGCATTTT
>TRBJ1-1|NA|TRBV30|NA
CASHFLEAFF
TGTGCCTCGCACTTTCTTGAAGCTTTCTTT
>TRBJ2-7|NA|TRBV2|few
CASSEQTVNYEQYF
TGTGCCAGCAGTGAGCAGACAGTCAACTACGAGCAGTACTTC
>TRBJ1-1|NA|TRBV28|NA
CASSVGGVNTEAFF
TGTGCCAGCAGCGTCGGAGGTGTGAACACTGAAGCTTTCTTT
>TRBJ2-1|NA|TRBV15|NA
CATSRDLKGYNEQFF
TGTGCCACCAGCAGGGACTTAAAGGGTTACAATGAGCAGTTCTTC
>TRBJ2-7|TRBD1|TRBV27|NA
CARPLGGQGLEPSNEQYF
TGTGCCAGACCCTTAGGGGGACAGGGATTAGAACCTTCGAACGAGCAGTACTTC
>TRBJ1-2|TRBD1|TRBV5-1|NA
CASSLGMAAGGNYGYTF
TGCGCCAGCAGCTTGGGAATGGCGGCAGGGGGTAACTATGGCTACACCTTC
>TRBJ1-2|NA|TRBV29-1|NA
CSVESGHGYTF
TGCAGCGTTGAAAGTGGGCACGGCTACACCTTC
>TRBJ1-1|NA|TRBV9|NA
CASSVESYNTEAFF
TGTGCCAGCAGCGTAGAAAGCTATAACACTGAAGCTTTCTTT
>TRBJ2-1|TRBD2|TRBV5-4|once
CASSSGTSINEQFF
TGTGCCAGCAGCTCAGGGACTAGCATCAATGAGCAGTTCTTC
>TRBJ2-5|NA|TRBV7-2|NA
CASSTNSGGETQYF
TGTGCCAGCAGCACAAACTCAGGGGGGGAGACCCAGTACTTC
>TRBJ1-3|NA|TRBV28|NA
CASSPPVNTIYF
TGTGCCAGCAGTCCGCCAGTAAACACCATATATTTT
>TRBJ1-1|NA|TRBV6-1|few
CASGDRPAYTEAFF
TGTGCCAGCGGCGACAGGCCGGCGTACACTGAAGCTTTCTTT
>TRBJ2-5|NA|TRBV5-4|NA
CASWGDTETQYF
TGTGCCAGCTGGGGGGATACCGAGACCCAGTACTTC
>TRBJ1-5|NA|TRBV4-2|NA
CASLGDQPQHF
TGTGCCAGCTTGGGAGATCAGCCCCAGCATTTT
>TRBJ1-2|TRBD1|TRBV27|NA
CASSPPTQTGYLGYTF
TGTGCCAGCAGTCCACCCACCCAGACAGGGTATTTGGGCTACACCTTC
>TRBJ2-1|TRBD2|TRBV9|NA
CASSAGLAGGLYNEQFF
TGTGCCAGCAGCGCCGGACTAGCGGGAGGGTTGTACAATGAGCAGTTCTTC
>TRBJ1-2|TRBD1|TRBV28|NA
CASRRQGFDYTF
TGTGCCAGCAGACGACAGGGGTTTGACTACACCTTC
>TRBJ2-1|NA|TRBV27|NA
CASSLSPSVKYNEQFF
TGTGCCAGCAGTTTATCCCCTAGCGTCAAGTACAATGAGCAGTTCTTC
>TRBJ2-3|NA|TRBV5-1|NA
CASSLQVGPDTQYF
TGCGCCAGCAGCTTGCAGGTGGGCCCAGATACGCAGTATTTT